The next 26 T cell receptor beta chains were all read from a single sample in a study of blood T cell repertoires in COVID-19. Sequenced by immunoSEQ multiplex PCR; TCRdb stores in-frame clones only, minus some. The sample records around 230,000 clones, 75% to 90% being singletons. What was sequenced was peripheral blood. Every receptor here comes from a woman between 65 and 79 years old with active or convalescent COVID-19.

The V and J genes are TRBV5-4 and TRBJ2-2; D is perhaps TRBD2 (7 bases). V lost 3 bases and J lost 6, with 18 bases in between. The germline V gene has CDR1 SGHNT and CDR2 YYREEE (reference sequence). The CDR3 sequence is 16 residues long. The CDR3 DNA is TGTGCCAGCAGCTCCTCCCTTACGGGGGGCTCCGGGGAGCTGTTTTTT. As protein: CASSSSLTGGSGELFF.

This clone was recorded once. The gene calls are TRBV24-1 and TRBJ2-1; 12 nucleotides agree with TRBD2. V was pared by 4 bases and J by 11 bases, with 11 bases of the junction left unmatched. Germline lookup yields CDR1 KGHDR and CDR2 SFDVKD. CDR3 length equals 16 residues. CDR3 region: CATSDPTSGGLGKQFF. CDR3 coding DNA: TGTGCCACCAGTGACCCTACTAGCGGGGGGCTAGGGAAGCAGTTCTTC.

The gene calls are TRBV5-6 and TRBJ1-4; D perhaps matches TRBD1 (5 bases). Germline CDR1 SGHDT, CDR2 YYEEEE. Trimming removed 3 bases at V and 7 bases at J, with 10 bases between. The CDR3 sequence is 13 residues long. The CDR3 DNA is TGTGCCAGCAGCTCCACCGGGGGTGAAAAACTGTTTTTT. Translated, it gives CASSSTGGEKLFF.

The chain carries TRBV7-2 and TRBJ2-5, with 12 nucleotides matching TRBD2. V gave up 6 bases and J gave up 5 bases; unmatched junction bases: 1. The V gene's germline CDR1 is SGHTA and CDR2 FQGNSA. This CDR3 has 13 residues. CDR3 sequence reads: CASRTSGGETQYF. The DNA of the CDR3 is TGTGCCAGCAGAACTAGCGGGGGGGAGACCCAGTACTTC.

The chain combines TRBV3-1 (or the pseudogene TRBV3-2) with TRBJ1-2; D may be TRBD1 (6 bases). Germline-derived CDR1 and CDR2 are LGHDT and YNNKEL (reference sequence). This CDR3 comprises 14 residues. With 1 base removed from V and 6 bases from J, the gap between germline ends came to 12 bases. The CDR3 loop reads CASSQVDSADGYTF. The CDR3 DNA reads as TGTGCCAGCAGCCAAGTGGACAGCGCGGATGGCTACACCTTC.

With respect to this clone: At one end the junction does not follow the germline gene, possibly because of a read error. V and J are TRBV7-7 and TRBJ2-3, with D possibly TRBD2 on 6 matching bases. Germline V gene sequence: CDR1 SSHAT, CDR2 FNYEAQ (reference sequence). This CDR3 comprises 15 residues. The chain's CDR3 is CASSLGAGSADTQYF. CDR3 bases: TGTGCTAGCAGCTTAGGAGCCGGGAGTGCAGATACGCAGTATTTT.

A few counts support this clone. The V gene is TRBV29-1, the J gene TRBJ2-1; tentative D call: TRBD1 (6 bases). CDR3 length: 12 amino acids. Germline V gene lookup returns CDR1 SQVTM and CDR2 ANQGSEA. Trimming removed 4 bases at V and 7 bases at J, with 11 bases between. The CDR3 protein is CSVALDRNEQFF. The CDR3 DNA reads TGCAGCGTTGCCCTGGACAGAAATGAGCAGTTCTTC.

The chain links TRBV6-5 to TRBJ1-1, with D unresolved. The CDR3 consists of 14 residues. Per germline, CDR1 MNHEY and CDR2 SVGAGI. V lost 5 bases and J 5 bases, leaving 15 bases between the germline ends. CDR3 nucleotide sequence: TGTGCCAGCAGTACAAGGGTTAGCGGGACTGAAGCTTTCTTT. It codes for CASSTRVSGTEAFF.

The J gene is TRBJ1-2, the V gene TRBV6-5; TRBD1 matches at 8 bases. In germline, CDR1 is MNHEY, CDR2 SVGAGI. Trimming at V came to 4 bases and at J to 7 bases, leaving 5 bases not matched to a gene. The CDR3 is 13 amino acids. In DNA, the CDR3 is TGTGCCAGCAGTTCACAGGGGGGGGGTGGCTACACCTTC. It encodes CASSSQGGGGYTF.

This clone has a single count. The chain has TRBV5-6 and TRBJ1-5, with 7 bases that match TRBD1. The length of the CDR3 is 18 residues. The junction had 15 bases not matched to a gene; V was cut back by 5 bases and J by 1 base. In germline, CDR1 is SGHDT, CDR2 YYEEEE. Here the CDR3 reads CASSSKGAGPWSNQPQHF. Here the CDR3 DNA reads TGTGCCAGCAGTTCAAAGGGGGCAGGGCCCTGGAGCAATCAGCCCCAGCATTTT.

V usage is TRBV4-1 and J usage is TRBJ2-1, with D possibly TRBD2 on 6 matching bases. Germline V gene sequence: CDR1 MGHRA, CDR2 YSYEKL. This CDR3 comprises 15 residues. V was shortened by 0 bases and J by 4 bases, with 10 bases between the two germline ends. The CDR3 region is CASSQDTRGYNEQFF. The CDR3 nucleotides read TGCGCCAGCAGCCAAGATACGCGGGGATACAATGAGCAGTTCTTC.

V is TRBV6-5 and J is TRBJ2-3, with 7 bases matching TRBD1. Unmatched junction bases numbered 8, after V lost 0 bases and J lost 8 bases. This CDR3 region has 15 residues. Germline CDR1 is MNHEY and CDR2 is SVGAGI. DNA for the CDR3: TGTGCCAGCAGTTACTCGGGACAGTCCGGTGGTACGCAGTATTTT. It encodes CASSYSGQSGGTQYF.

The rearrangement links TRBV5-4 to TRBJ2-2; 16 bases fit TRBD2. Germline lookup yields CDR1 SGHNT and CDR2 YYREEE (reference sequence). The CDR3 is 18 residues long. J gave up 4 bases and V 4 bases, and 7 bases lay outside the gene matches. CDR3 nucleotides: TGTGCCAGCAGCCAGGGACTAGCGGGAGGGCCAAGCACCGGGGAGCTGTTTTTT. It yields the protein CASSQGLAGGPSTGELFF.

CDR3 DNA: TGTGCCAGCAGCCAAGGAGATCAGCCCCAGCATTTT. Protein sequence: CASSQGDQPQHF. The rearrangement joins TRBV4-2 to TRBJ1-5, with unresolved D. CDR1 and CDR2 (germline): LGHNA, YNFKEQ. The V end lost 1 base, the J end lost 5 bases, and 3 bases lay between the germline ends. This CDR3 region has 12 residues.

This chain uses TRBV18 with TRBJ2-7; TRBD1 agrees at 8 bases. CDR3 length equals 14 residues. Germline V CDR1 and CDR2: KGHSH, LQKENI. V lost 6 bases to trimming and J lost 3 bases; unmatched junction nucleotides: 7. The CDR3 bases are TGTGCCAGCTCCCCCGGGACAGGACACTACGAGCAGTACTTC. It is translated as CASSPGTGHYEQYF.

The CDR3 region is CASSLTGGANQPQHF. CDR3 sequence (DNA): TGCGCCAGCAGTTTGACAGGGGGCGCGAATCAGCCCCAGCATTTT. This chain connects TRBV10-1 to TRBJ1-5; 10 bases are a match to TRBD1. V was pared by 5 bases and J by 4 bases, with 5 bases of the junction left unmatched. Per germline, CDR1 WNHNN and CDR2 SYGVQD (reference sequence). The CDR3 contains 15 residues.

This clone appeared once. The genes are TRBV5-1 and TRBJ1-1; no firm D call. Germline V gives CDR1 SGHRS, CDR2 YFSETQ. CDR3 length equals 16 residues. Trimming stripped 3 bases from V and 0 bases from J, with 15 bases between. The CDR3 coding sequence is TGCGCCAGCAGCTCTCAACCGGCGGATATGAACACTGAAGCTTTCTTT. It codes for CASSSQPADMNTEAFF.

CDR3 in DNA: TGTGCCAGCAGTCGAGATGACTACGAGCAGTACTTC. This sequence encodes CASSRDDYEQYF. The chain couples TRBV28 to TRBJ2-7; D is uncertain. V gave up 5 bases and J gave up 3 bases, with 8 bases separating them. The CDR3 is 12 amino acids. Germline CDR1 is MDHEN and CDR2 is SYDVKM.

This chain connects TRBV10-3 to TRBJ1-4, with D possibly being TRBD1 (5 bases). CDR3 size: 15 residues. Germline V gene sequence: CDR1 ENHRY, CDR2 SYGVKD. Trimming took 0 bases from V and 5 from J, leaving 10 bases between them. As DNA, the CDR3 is TGTGCCATCAGTGAGTCGATCGGGGGGAATGAAAAACTGTTTTTT. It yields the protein CAISESIGGNEKLFF.

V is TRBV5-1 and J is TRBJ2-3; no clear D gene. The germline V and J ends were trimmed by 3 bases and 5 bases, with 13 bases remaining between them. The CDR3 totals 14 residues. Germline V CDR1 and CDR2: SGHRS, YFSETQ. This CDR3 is CASSSFNSGDTQYF. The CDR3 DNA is TGCGCCAGCAGCTCGTTCAACTCTGGAGATACGCAGTATTTT.

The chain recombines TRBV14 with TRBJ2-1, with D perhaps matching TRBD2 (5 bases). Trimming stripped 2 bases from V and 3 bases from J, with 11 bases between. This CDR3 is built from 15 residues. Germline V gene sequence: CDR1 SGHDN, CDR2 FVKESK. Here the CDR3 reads CASSQSTLVYNEQFF. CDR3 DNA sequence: TGTGCCAGCAGCCAATCGACACTAGTCTACAATGAGCAGTTCTTC.

CDR3 coding DNA: TGTGCCAGCAGTTTGGGGGGGCGAGGGAAACTGTTTTTT. It specifies CASSLGGRGKLFF. The chain links TRBV28 to TRBJ1-4; TRBD1 might be the D (6 bases). Per the germline V gene, CDR1 is MDHEN and CDR2 is SYDVKM. This CDR3 spans 13 amino acids. Deletions cut 3 bases from V and 11 bases from J, with 13 bases between.

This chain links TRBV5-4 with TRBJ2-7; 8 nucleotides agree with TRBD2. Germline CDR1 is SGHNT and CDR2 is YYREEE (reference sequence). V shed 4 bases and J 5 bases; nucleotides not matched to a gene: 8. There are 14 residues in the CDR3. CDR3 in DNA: TGTGCCAGCAGCCCGGGAGGGGGGCAGAACGAGCAGTACTTC. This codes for CASSPGGGQNEQYF.

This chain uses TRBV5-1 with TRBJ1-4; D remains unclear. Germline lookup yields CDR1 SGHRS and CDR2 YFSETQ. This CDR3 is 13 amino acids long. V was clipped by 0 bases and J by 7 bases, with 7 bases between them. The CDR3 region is CASSLGPGEKLFF. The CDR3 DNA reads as TGCGCCAGCAGCTTGGGGCCGGGTGAAAAACTGTTTTTT.

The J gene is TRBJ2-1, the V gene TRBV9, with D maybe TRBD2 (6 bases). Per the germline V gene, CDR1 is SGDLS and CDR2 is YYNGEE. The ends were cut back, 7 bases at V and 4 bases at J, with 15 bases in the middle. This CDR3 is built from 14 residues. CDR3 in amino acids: CASGRRAVYNEQFF. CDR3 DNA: TGTGCCAGCGGGAGGAGGGCGGTTTACAATGAGCAGTTCTTC.

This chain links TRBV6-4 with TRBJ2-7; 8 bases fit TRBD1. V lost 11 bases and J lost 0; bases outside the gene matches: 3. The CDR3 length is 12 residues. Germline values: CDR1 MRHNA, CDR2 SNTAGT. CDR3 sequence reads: CARQGSSYEQYF. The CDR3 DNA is TGTGCCCGACAGGGGAGCTCCTACGAGCAGTACTTC.